These 27 T cell receptor beta chains share one sample of origin, sequenced in a study of control samples from healthy donors and cancer patients (dated by TCRdb to 2018 to 2020). Receptors were amplified or captured by the immunoSEQ multiplex PCR assay. This is the immuneACCESS table as TCRdb keeps it, with only in-frame sequences that have V and J called. A part of the clones is gone; compared with another copy, unresolved V genes explain less than half, and the rest is unexplained. Counted in this sample were over 150,000 clones; 90% to 95% of them appeared once. The ten largest clones take up more than 1.1% of the sample. The specimen sequenced was blood. Source of these receptors: a young woman in good health.

The V gene is TRBV19, the J gene TRBJ2-3; D is ambiguous. In germline, CDR1 is LNHDA, CDR2 SQIVND (reference sequence). Trimming removed 1 base from V and 6 bases from J, with 11 bases in between. The CDR3 covers 14 residues. In DNA, the CDR3 is TGTGCCAGTAGTATAGGTCCTCAGTCGGATACGCAGTATTTT. Amino acid sequence: CASSIGPQSDTQYF.

CDR3 loop: CARRGGNQPQHF. Written as DNA, the CDR3 is TGTGCCAGGAGGGGTGGTAATCAGCCCCAGCATTTT. This chain links TRBV7-9 with TRBJ1-5; the D gene is possibly TRBD1 (5 bases). This CDR3 contains 12 residues. In germline, CDR1 is SEHNR, CDR2 FQNEAQ (reference sequence). Deletions cut 9 bases from V and 4 bases from J, with 10 bases between.

This chain uses TRBV7-8 with TRBJ2-1; possibly TRBD1 or TRBD2 for D (5 bases each). CDR1 is SGHVS, CDR2 FQNEAQ, per germline. The CDR3 sequence is 16 residues long. V lost 5 bases and J lost 3, with 17 bases in between. In DNA form, the CDR3 reads TGTGCCAGCAGCCTTTCCCTGGGGACCAGCTACAATGAGCAGTTCTTC. Protein product: CASSLSLGTSYNEQFF.

The chain couples TRBV14 to TRBJ1-2; a possible D gene is TRBD1 (5 bases). Trimming removed 1 base from V and 2 bases from J, with 5 bases in between. CDR1 is SGHDN and CDR2 is FVKESK in the germline V gene. The length of the CDR3 is 13 residues. The CDR3 nucleotides are TGTGCCAGCAGCCAAGGACAGAACTATGGCTACACCTTC. Translation: CASSQGQNYGYTF.

The chain couples TRBV24-1 to TRBJ1-1; 7 bases map to TRBD1. In germline, CDR1 is KGHDR, CDR2 SFDVKD. This CDR3 is 15 amino acids long. Trimming removed 4 bases from V and 4 bases from J; junction bases left unmatched: 8. CDR3 DNA: TGTGCCACCAGTGAATCGACAGGGCGAGTCACTGAAGCTTTCTTT. Encoded protein: CATSESTGRVTEAFF.

This chain links TRBV5-1 with TRBJ2-3; perhaps TRBD2 as D (6 bases). CDR3 length: 15 amino acids. Germline values: CDR1 SGHRS, CDR2 YFSETQ. The germline V and J ends were trimmed by 5 bases and 6 bases, with 19 bases remaining between them. CDR3 bases: TGCGCCAGCAGGCGGACTCTAGCGAGAATCGATACGCAGTATTTT. Translation gives CASRRTLARIDTQYF.

J is TRBJ1-2 and V is TRBV5-6; D is uncertain. Germline CDR1 SGHDT, CDR2 YYEEEE. V gave up 0 bases and J gave up 6 bases, with 9 bases separating them. The CDR3 spans 13 residues. The CDR3 spells CASSLGHTHGYTF. In DNA, the CDR3 is TGTGCCAGCAGCTTGGGGCACACACATGGCTACACCTTC.

The V and J genes are TRBV15 and TRBJ1-2; weak D call: TRBD1 (5 bases). CDR3 size: 14 residues. Germline V lookup: CDR1 LNHNV, CDR2 YYDKDF (reference sequence). Trimming pared 1 base from V and 5 bases from J, leaving 11 bases between. The CDR3 region has the DNA TGTGCCACCAGCAGAGGAGGGACGGCTTATGGCTACACCTTC. It is translated as CATSRGGTAYGYTF.

The genes are TRBV18 and TRBJ2-5; tentative D call: TRBD1 (5 bases). V gave up 2 bases and J gave up 7 bases, with 11 bases separating them. The CDR3 extends over 13 amino acids. CDR1 is KGHSH, CDR2 LQKENI, per germline. The CDR3 region has the DNA TGTGCCAGCTCACCAGTGGACATGGGGACCCAGTACTTC. It specifies CASSPVDMGTQYF. The full variable domain, in which reference TRBV18 and TRBJ2-5 provide the parts outside the CDR3, is NAGVMQNPRHLVRRRGQEARLRCSPMKGHSHVYWYRQLPEEGLKFMVYLQKENIIDESGMPKERFSAEFPKEGPSILRIQQVVRGDSAAYFCASSPVDMGTQYFGPGTRLLVL.

CDR3 loop: CASSLGGQAKSPLHF. CDR3 bases: TGTGCCAGCAGCTTGGGAGGACAGGCGAAATCACCCCTCCACTTT. The V gene is TRBV11-3, the J gene TRBJ1-6; 7 bases agree with TRBD1. Germline CDR1 is SGHNT and CDR2 is YENEEA. The ends lost 3 bases at V and 10 bases at J; junction bases unmatched: 9. The CDR3 runs to 15 residues.

This clone was detected only once. The J gene is TRBJ2-7, the V gene TRBV5-6, with D perhaps matching TRBD1 (5 bases). This CDR3 contains 14 residues. Germline V gene data show CDR1 as SGHDT and CDR2 as YYEEEE. V was shortened by 1 base and J by 3 bases, with 11 bases between the two germline ends. CDR3: CASSLIQVNYEQYF. The CDR3 nucleotides read TGTGCCAGCAGCTTGATACAGGTGAACTACGAGCAGTACTTC.

The rearrangement joins TRBV11-3 to TRBJ1-2; D is unclear. Germline-derived CDR1 and CDR2 are SGHNT and YENEEA. V lost 0 bases and J 4 bases, leaving 6 bases between the germline ends. The CDR3 totals 13 residues. CDR3 protein: CASSLEQFYGYTF. The CDR3, as DNA: TGTGCCAGCAGCTTAGAGCAGTTCTATGGCTACACCTTC.

J is TRBJ1-1 and V is TRBV12-3 or TRBV12-4; no clear D. The CDR3 covers 11 residues. Between the trimmed V and J ends, which lost 6 bases and 7 bases, there was a span of 9 bases. CDR3 nucleotide sequence: TGTGCCAGCAGCTTTGGCGATGAAGCTTTCTTT. Translation: CASSFGDEAFF.

This chain uses TRBV12-3 or TRBV12-4 with TRBJ1-2, with D unresolved. V lost 1 base and J lost 4, with 7 bases in between. This CDR3 contains 13 residues. The CDR3 DNA is TGTGCCAGCAGTTTAGGCACCTCCTATGGCTACACCTTC. Protein sequence: CASSLGTSYGYTF.

The chain links TRBV28 to TRBJ2-4; 9 bases line up with TRBD1. Germline V gene sequence: CDR1 MDHEN, CDR2 SYDVKM. The CDR3 loop spans 15 amino acids. Germline trimming cut 6 bases from V and 4 bases from J; bases unmatched to any gene: 7. CDR3 bases: TGTGCCAGCAGACGCTCGGGGACAGGGAAAAACATTCAGTACTTC. Its translation: CASRRSGTGKNIQYF.

The chain employs TRBV11-2 and TRBJ2-7, with TRBD2 identical over 9 bases. The trim removed 0 bases at V and 4 bases at J, leaving 4 bases unmatched. The CDR3 is 15 amino acids. Germline assignment: CDR1 SGHAT and CDR2 FQNNGV. The CDR3 DNA reads as TGTGCCAGCAGCTTAGAAGTAGCGGGAGCTTACGAGCAGTACTTC. Translating it yields CASSLEVAGAYEQYF.

On this clone itself: One end of the junction does not line up with germline, which may come from a read error. The gene calls are TRBV7-7 and TRBJ2-1, with TRBD2 matching 14 bases. Germline lookup yields CDR1 SSHAT and CDR2 FNYEAQ (reference sequence). This CDR3 has 19 residues. The CDR3 nucleotides read TGTGCTAGCAGCCCAGGACTAGCGGGAGGTGGATCCCTTTACAATGAGCAGTTCTTC. This codes for CASSPGLAGGGSLYNEQFF. The entire variable domain, with the rest obtained from reference TRBV7-7 and TRBJ2-1, is as follows: GAGVSQSPRYKVTKRGQDVTLRCDPISSHATLYWYQQALGQGPEFLTYFNYEAQPDKSGLPSDRFSAERPEGSISTLTIQRTEQRDSAMYRCASSPGLAGGGSLYNEQFFGPGTRLTVL.

The CDR3 DNA reads TGTGCCAGTAGTATAGGTCGGGGTCCAGAGACCCAGTACTTC. It is translated as CASSIGRGPETQYF. The J gene is TRBJ2-5, the V gene TRBV19; D possibly corresponds to TRBD2 (5 bases). The CDR3 length is 14 residues. Germline V gene sequence: CDR1 LNHDA, CDR2 SQIVND (reference sequence). Trimming removed 1 base from V and 4 bases from J, with 10 bases in between.

This chain uses TRBV2 with TRBJ1-1, with 7 bases lining up with TRBD1. CDR1 SNHLY and CDR2 FYNNEI come from the germline V gene. The CDR3 contains 15 residues. The V gene end was trimmed by 7 bases and the J gene end by 0 bases; junction bases not matched to a gene: 8. The CDR3 region is CASMSQGVMNTEAFF. CDR3 nucleotides: TGTGCCAGCATGAGTCAGGGGGTTATGAACACTGAAGCTTTCTTT. Looking up the rest from reference TRBV2 and TRBJ1-1 gives the full variable domain: EPEVTQTPSHQVTQMGQEVILRCVPISNHLYFYWYRQILGQKVEFLVSFYNNEISEKSEIFDDQFSVERPDGSNFTLKIRSTKLEDSAMYFCASMSQGVMNTEAFFGQGTRLTVV.

V usage is TRBV7-3 and J usage is TRBJ1-1; D call uncertain. V was shortened by 3 bases and J by 0 bases, with 5 bases between the two germline ends. The CDR3 totals 13 residues. The V gene's germline CDR1 is SGHTA and CDR2 FQGTGA. CDR3 region: CASSFQVNTEAFF. For the CDR3, the DNA is TGTGCCAGCAGCTTCCAAGTGAACACTGAAGCTTTCTTT.

This clone was seen a single time. The chain combines TRBV5-1 with TRBJ1-1; tentative D call: TRBD1 (5 bases). Trimming took 4 bases from V and 0 from J, leaving 10 bases between them. CDR3 length: 14 residues. Germline V gene lookup returns CDR1 SGHRS and CDR2 YFSETQ. The CDR3 sequence: CASSTGRLNTEAFF. The CDR3 nucleotides are TGCGCCAGCAGCACGGGACGCCTGAACACTGAAGCTTTCTTT.

The V and J genes are TRBV4-2 and TRBJ2-3; D unclear. There are 17 residues in the CDR3. V was shortened by 0 bases and J by 6 bases, with 19 bases between the two germline ends. Germline values: CDR1 LGHNA, CDR2 YNFKEQ. CDR3 coding DNA: TGTGCCAGCAGCCAAGATAGAAGGGATTATGGGATCGATACGCAGTATTTT. Its protein product is CASSQDRRDYGIDTQYF.

This clone was observed a handful of times. The germline gene is not matched at one end of the junction; a read error may be the cause. The chain joins TRBV15 to TRBJ2-3; unclear D gene. Germline CDR1 LNHNV, CDR2 YYDKDF (reference sequence). This CDR3 contains 15 residues. The CDR3 DNA is TGTGCCACCAGCGGAGACCTTCCTGGCACAGATACGCAGTATTTT. It is translated as CATSGDLPGTDTQYF.

The chain joins TRBV3-1 (or the pseudogene TRBV3-2) to TRBJ2-7; tentative D call: TRBD1 (6 bases). Germline V gene data show CDR1 as LGHDT and CDR2 as YNNKEL (reference sequence). The CDR3 is 12 residues long. Trimming stripped 6 bases from V and 6 bases from J, with 12 bases between. The CDR3 DNA sequence: TGTGCCAGCAGTTTTCAGGGGACCGAGCAGTACTTC. Translation gives CASSFQGTEQYF.

The V and J genes are TRBV5-1 and TRBJ2-3; possibly TRBD2 for D (6 bases). Trimming shortened V by 6 bases and J by 4 bases, and 15 bases separated the two germline ends. Per the germline V gene, CDR1 is SGHRS and CDR2 is YFSETQ. The CDR3 sequence is 14 residues long. The CDR3, as DNA: TGCGCCAGCAATGGGGGAGGCAGTCCAGATACGCAGTATTTT. It encodes CASNGGGSPDTQYF.

The J gene is TRBJ1-5, the V gene TRBV27, with D unresolved. Germline V gene sequence: CDR1 MNHEY, CDR2 SMNVEV (reference sequence). The V and J ends lost 1 base and 2 bases respectively, with 18 bases between them. The length of the CDR3 is 18 residues. In DNA, the CDR3 is TGTGCCAGCAGTTTATGGGCGGCTCAAGAGGGAGGCAATCAGCCCCAGCATTTT. Protein product: CASSLWAAQEGGNQPQHF.

The J gene is TRBJ2-2, the V gene TRBV24-1; D possibly corresponds to TRBD2 (5 bases). The CDR3 runs to 13 residues. Trimming pared 5 bases from V and 5 bases from J, leaving 8 bases between. CDR1 is KGHDR and CDR2 is SFDVKD in the germline V gene. CDR3 DNA: TGTGCCACCAGTGCCCCGGGGACCGGGGAGCTGTTTTTT. Translated, it gives CATSAPGTGELFF.